The next 30 T cell receptor beta chains were all read from a single sample in a study of cytomegalovirus exposure and HLA in healthy donors. Use of 60 Vbeta and 13 Jbeta primers characterized the PCR. Assay: immunoSEQ multiplex PCR; the TCRdb copy retains only in-frame clones and omits some. This repertoire shows 200,000 or so clones, approximately 78% found once; its top ten account for approximately 0.74%. The specimen sequenced was PBMCs. The receptors shown here come from a young woman in good health and CMV-seronegative.

The V gene is TRBV18, the J gene TRBJ2-2; possible D gene TRBD1, 6 bases. The ends were cut back, 4 bases at V and 4 bases at J, with 13 bases in the middle. Germline CDR1 KGHSH, CDR2 LQKENI. The CDR3 spans 15 residues. This CDR3 is CASSLQGSSTGELFF. The CDR3 bases are TGTGCCAGCTCACTTCAGGGGTCCTCCACCGGGGAGCTGTTTTTT.

This sequence joins TRBV23-1 and TRBJ2-7; TRBD1 matches 7 bases. TRBV23-1 is known as an ORF, though its function is uncertain. This CDR3 is 15 amino acids long. The junction had 10 bases not matched to a gene; V was cut back by 3 bases and J by 5 bases. CDR3 DNA sequence: TGCGCCAGCAGTCACCCTAGACAGGGTTGCCACGAGCAGTACTTC. The encoded protein is CASSHPRQGCHEQYF.

The rearrangement joins TRBV10-3 to TRBJ2-5; 11 nucleotides line up with TRBD2. The tail of the sequence fits TRBJ2-7 better, so the J call may be wrong. The CDR3 is 13 amino acids. CDR1 is ENHRY, CDR2 SYGVKD, per germline. CDR3 nucleotides: TGTGCCACACTAGCGGGGGAAAACTACGAGCAGTACTTC. Its translation is CATLAGENYEQYF.

The V gene is TRBV15, the J gene TRBJ2-7; D uncertain. There are 13 residues in the CDR3. Per the germline V gene, CDR1 is LNHNV and CDR2 is YYDKDF (reference sequence). The V end was cut by 4 bases, the J end by 3 bases, with 10 bases between. The CDR3 is CATSIEKHYEQYF. The CDR3 region has the DNA TGTGCCACCAGCATCGAAAAGCACTACGAGCAGTACTTC.

The chain links TRBV6-4 to TRBJ2-3; 12 bases fit TRBD2. The length of the CDR3 is 16 residues. V lost 2 bases, J lost 7 bases, and 7 bases stayed unmatched. Germline V gives CDR1 MRHNA, CDR2 SNTAGT. The chain's CDR3 is CASSDLASGGANTQYF. The CDR3 coding sequence is TGTGCCAGCAGTGACCTCGCTAGCGGGGGGGCCAATACGCAGTATTTT.

This chain uses TRBV5-4 with TRBJ1-6, with D possibly TRBD1 on 5 matching bases. This CDR3 contains 14 residues. Germline assignment: CDR1 SGHNT and CDR2 YYREEE (reference sequence). Trimming pared 0 bases from V and 6 bases from J, leaving 7 bases between. CDR3 sequence (DNA): TGTGCCAGCAGCTTGGACAGGCTTAATTCACCCCTCCACTTT. Its translation is CASSLDRLNSPLHF. The full variable domain, its missing parts supplied by reference TRBV5-4 and TRBJ1-6, is ETGVTQSPTHLIKTRGQQVTLRCSSQSGHNTVSWYQQALGQGPQFIFQYYREEENGRGNFPPRFSGLQFPNYSSELNVNALELDDSALYLCASSLDRLNSPLHFGNGTRLTVT.

This clone was counted between two and nine times. The CDR3 spells CAWSGGAGNTIYF. The CDR3 DNA sequence: TGTGCCTGGAGTGGAGGTGCTGGAAACACCATATATTTT. This chain links TRBV30 with TRBJ1-3; no clear D. Looked up from germline, CDR1 is GTSNPN and CDR2 is SVGIG (reference sequence). The CDR3 has 13 amino acids. Trimming shortened V by 1 base and J by 2 bases, and 6 bases separated the two germline ends.

The V call is TRBV4-1, the J call TRBJ2-1; no definite D call. Germline CDR1 reads MGHRA; CDR2 reads YSYEKL. This CDR3 contains 11 residues. V was clipped by 10 bases and J by 8 bases, with 12 bases between them. CDR3 sequence reads: CATRVGDEQFF. The CDR3 nucleotides are TGCGCCACCAGAGTGGGCGATGAGCAGTTCTTC.

This clone has just one count. V gene TRBV10-2 combines with J gene TRBJ2-3; 7 bases map to TRBD2. The germline V gene encodes CDR1 WSHSY and CDR2 SAAADI. This CDR3 spans 18 amino acids. J lost 0 bases, V lost 3 bases, and 12 bases had no gene match. Written as DNA, the CDR3 is TGCGCCAGCAGTGATAGGTCGATGCGGGGGAGAAGCACAGATACGCAGTATTTT. It yields the protein CASSDRSMRGRSTDTQYF.

The chain joins TRBV18 to TRBJ2-4; D call uncertain. The length of the CDR3 is 18 residues. Deletions cut 2 bases from V and 0 bases from J, with 17 bases between. Germline loops: CDR1 KGHSH, CDR2 LQKENI. The CDR3 nucleotides read TGTGCCAGCTCACCAAATTTTGTCACTTCAAGAGCCAAAAACATTCAGTACTTC. Translating it yields CASSPNFVTSRAKNIQYF.

The rearrangement links TRBV4-2 to TRBJ2-1; 7 positions agree with TRBD2. Germline values: CDR1 LGHNA, CDR2 YNFKEQ. This CDR3 contains 16 residues. V was pared by 2 bases and J by 1 base, with 5 bases of the junction left unmatched. The CDR3 DNA follows: TGTGCCAGCAGCCAACTAACTAGCGCTTCCTACAATGAGCAGTTCTTC. This gives the protein CASSQLTSASYNEQFF.

The chain combines TRBV18 with TRBJ1-2, with 7 bases that match TRBD1. Germline V gene lookup returns CDR1 KGHSH and CDR2 LQKENI. Losses at the gene ends were 2 bases for V and 8 bases for J; bases not matched to a gene: 8. The CDR3 extends over 14 amino acids. CDR3 DNA sequence: TGTGCCAGCTCACCAGGGGACAGCTCAGAAGGCTACACCTTC. Protein sequence: CASSPGDSSEGYTF.

This chain uses TRBV7-8 with TRBJ2-7; D may be TRBD2 (6 bases). CDR1 SGHVS and CDR2 FQNEAQ come from the germline V gene. Trimming stripped 6 bases from V and 5 bases from J, with 14 bases between. The CDR3 covers 13 residues. The CDR3 bases are TGTGCCAGCAGGTCGTCTAGCGTCCACGAGCAGTACTTC. Amino acids: CASRSSSVHEQYF. The full variable domain, rest sourced from reference TRBV7-8 and TRBJ2-7, is GAGVSQSPRYKVAKRGQDVALRCDPISGHVSLFWYQQALGQGPEFLTYFQNEAQLDKSGLPSDRFFAERPEGSVSTLKIQRTQQEDSAVYLCASRSSSVHEQYFGPGTRLTVT.

The J gene is TRBJ1-4, the V gene TRBV30; 8 bases are a match to TRBD1. After removal of 3 bases from V and 0 bases from J, the junction contained 3 bases not matched to a gene. Germline CDR1 GTSNPN, CDR2 SVGIG (reference sequence). This CDR3 is built from 15 residues. CDR3 sequence (DNA): TGTGCCTGGAGGACAGGGGCTGCAACTAATGAAAAACTGTTTTTT. Protein sequence: CAWRTGAATNEKLFF. Full variable domain (remainder filled in from reference TRBV30 and TRBJ1-4): SQTIHQWPATLVQPVGSPLSLECTVEGTSNPNLYWYRQAAGRGLQLLFYSVGIGQISSEVPQNLSASRPQDRQFILSSKKLLLSDSGFYLCAWRTGAATNEKLFFGSGTQLSVL.

The chain carries TRBV10-3 and TRBJ1-2; TRBD1 matches 7 bases. The CDR3 covers 11 residues. The V segment lost 7 bases and the J segment 8 bases; nucleotides outside the gene matches: 4. Germline loops: CDR1 ENHRY, CDR2 SYGVKD. DNA of the CDR3: TGTGCCATCAATTCAGGGGGAGGCTACACCTTC. This translates into CAINSGGGYTF.

V gene TRBV6-5 combines with J gene TRBJ2-7; perhaps TRBD2 as D (5 bases). Germline V gene sequence: CDR1 MNHEY, CDR2 SVGAGI. Deletions cut 6 bases from V and 4 bases from J, with 19 bases between. The CDR3 contains 15 residues. CDR3 bases: TGTGCCAGCAGCCCCGTCACTACCCGAGGGTACGAGCAGTACTTC. Amino acid sequence: CASSPVTTRGYEQYF.

This clone has more than one count but fewer than ten. An end of the junction does not agree with germline; a read error may underlie this. The chain has TRBV7-9 and TRBJ2-1, with TRBD1 identical over 9 bases. This CDR3 spans 16 amino acids. Germline V gene sequence: CDR1 SEHNR, CDR2 FQNEAQ (reference sequence). Here the CDR3 DNA reads TGTTCCAGCAGCTTAGGGACAGGGAATCCGCTCAATGAGCAGTTCTTC. Translating gives CSSSLGTGNPLNEQFF.

This chain connects TRBV29-1 to TRBJ2-7, with 9 nucleotides matching TRBD1. Germline CDR1 SQVTM, CDR2 ANQGSEA. This CDR3 contains 11 residues. The trim removed 7 bases at V and 5 bases at J, leaving 3 bases unmatched. The CDR3 DNA reads TGCAGCGGGACAGGGGCGGACGAGCAGTACTTC. This encodes CSGTGADEQYF.

The rearrangement joins TRBV6-5 to TRBJ2-2; D not resolved. V shed 3 bases and J shed 3 bases, with 5 bases lying between them. The germline gives CDR1 MNHEY, CDR2 SVGAGI. The CDR3 spans 13 residues. CDR3 in DNA: TGTGCCAGCAGTTATCGGTACACCGGGGAGCTGTTTTTT. Translating gives CASSYRYTGELFF.

The chain couples TRBV28 to TRBJ2-7, with a tentative D call TRBD2 (7 bases). Looked up from germline, CDR1 is MDHEN and CDR2 is SYDVKM. This CDR3 has 17 amino acids. V was trimmed by 3 bases and J by 3 bases, leaving 21 bases between them. The CDR3 is CASSFAGARHRVYEQYF. The CDR3 region has the DNA TGTGCCAGCAGTTTTGCGGGGGCGCGTCACAGGGTCTACGAGCAGTACTTC.

V is TRBV29-1 and J is TRBJ1-1; the D is unclear. Germline V gives CDR1 SQVTM, CDR2 ANQGSEA. The CDR3 contains 10 residues. This chain's CDR3 is CAGEFGEAFF. Here the CDR3 DNA reads TGCGCCGGAGAATTCGGTGAAGCTTTCTTT.

This rearrangement joins TRBV7-9 to TRBJ2-7; 7 nucleotides match TRBD1. This CDR3 is built from 15 residues. Germline V gene data show CDR1 as SEHNR and CDR2 as FQNEAQ (reference sequence). Trimming took 5 bases from V and 1 from J; bases not matched to a gene: 8. The CDR3 DNA reads as TGTGCCAGCAGCCTCCAGGGACAGAGTTCCTACGAGCAGTACTTC. Its protein product is CASSLQGQSSYEQYF.

This clone was counted only a few times. The chain has TRBV4-1 and TRBJ2-1, with TRBD2 matching 9 bases. Per the germline V gene, CDR1 is MGHRA and CDR2 is YSYEKL. The CDR3 is 17 amino acids. V shed 0 bases, J shed 4 bases, and the junction held 7 bases outside the gene matches. Here the CDR3 reads CASSQERAGGIYNEQFF. In nucleotides, the CDR3 is TGCGCCAGCAGCCAAGAGAGGGCGGGAGGGATTTACAATGAGCAGTTCTTC.

The rearrangement links TRBV27 to TRBJ2-2; no firm D call. V shed 4 bases and J shed 4 bases, with 7 bases lying between them. CDR1 is MNHEY and CDR2 is SMNVEV in the germline V gene (reference sequence). This CDR3 region has 13 residues. CDR3 nucleotide sequence: TGTGCCAGCAGTTGGCTGGCCACCGGGGAGCTGTTTTTT. Translated: CASSWLATGELFF.

V gene TRBV30 combines with J gene TRBJ1-2, with 10 positions matching TRBD1. V shed 0 bases, J shed 8 bases, and the junction held 6 bases outside the gene matches. This CDR3 region has 14 residues. CDR1 GTSNPN and CDR2 SVGIG come from the germline V gene (reference sequence). The chain's CDR3 is CAWSVLGQGLGYTF. The CDR3, as DNA: TGTGCCTGGAGTGTACTGGGACAGGGGCTCGGCTACACCTTC.

This sequence joins TRBV28 and TRBJ2-7, with 13 nucleotides matching TRBD2. The CDR3 is 16 amino acids. CDR1 MDHEN and CDR2 SYDVKM come from the germline V gene. With 5 bases clipped from V and 2 bases from J, the junction kept 6 bases outside the gene matches. The CDR3 DNA follows: TGTGCCAGCAGTCCCCGGACTAGCGGGAGTACCTACGAGCAGTACTTC. Protein: CASSPRTSGSTYEQYF.

The genes are TRBV5-6 and TRBJ1-1; D call uncertain. Looked up from germline, CDR1 is SGHDT and CDR2 is YYEEEE. The CDR3 is 13 amino acids. The V gene lost 1 base and the J gene lost 3 bases, with 7 bases spanning the gap. As DNA, the CDR3 is TGTGCCAGCAGCTTGTTGAGTGACACTGAAGCTTTCTTT. As protein: CASSLLSDTEAFF.

The rearrangement joins TRBV2 to TRBJ2-6; 10 nucleotides align to TRBD2. J lost 0 bases, V lost 6 bases, and 11 bases had no gene match. This CDR3 is 19 amino acids long. The germline gives CDR1 SNHLY, CDR2 FYNNEI. The DNA of the CDR3 is TGTGCCAGCAGCCACCGGACTAGCGGCTCTCACTCTGGGGCCAACGTCCTGACTTTC. As protein: CASSHRTSGSHSGANVLTF.

CDR3 DNA: TGTGCCAGCAGCGGGACTACAGACAATGAGCAGTTCTTC. Translating gives CASSGTTDNEQFF. J is TRBJ2-1 and V is TRBV7-2; 7 nucleotides agree with TRBD2. The CDR3 runs 13 residues. Trimming at V came to 5 bases and at J to 5 bases, leaving 3 bases not matched to a gene. Germline lookup yields CDR1 SGHTA and CDR2 FQGNSA.

For this clone: Other DNA sequences of this sample code for an identical CDR3. The chain employs TRBV5-1 and TRBJ2-2; weak D call: TRBD1 (5 bases). Germline-derived CDR1 and CDR2 are SGHRS and YFSETQ. The CDR3 loop spans 13 amino acids. V was shortened by 0 bases and J by 5 bases, with 5 bases between the two germline ends. The CDR3 sequence: CASSLAGTGELFF. The CDR3 coding sequence is TGCGCCAGCAGCTTGGCAGGGACCGGGGAGCTGTTTTTT. The full variable domain, with the rest looked up from reference TRBV5-1 and TRBJ2-2, is KAGVTQTPRYLIKTRGQQVTLSCSPISGHRSVSWYQQTPGQGLQFLFEYFSETQRNKGNFPGRFSGRQFSNSRSEMNVSTLELGDSALYLCASSLAGTGELFFGEGSRLTVL.